Listed below are T cell receptor beta chains from one sample, sequenced in a study of blood T cell repertoires in COVID-19. The method was immunoSEQ multiplex PCR; TCRdb's version includes in-frame clones alone and lacks a portion of them. The sample lists 250,000 to 300,000 clones; 80% to 90% were seen once. The sample taken for sequencing was peripheral blood. These receptors were collected from a woman aged 70 to 79 with acute or convalescent COVID-19. The CDR3 runs from the conserved cysteine through the conserved F or W. D genes are given only for firm matches. The listing skips clone size in some rows; elsewhere it reads once, few, many or a size class.

clone_size	j_call	d_call	cdr3_length	v_call	cdr3_aa	cdr3_nt
NA	TRBJ2-5	TRBD1	13	TRBV15	CATSRGDRETQYF	TGTGCCACCAGCAGAGGGGACAGAGAGACCCAGTACTTC
NA	TRBJ2-1	TRBD2	15	TRBV20-1	CSASPLAGGYNEQFF	TGCAGTGCTAGTCCCCTAGCGGGGGGCTACAATGAGCAGTTCTTC
few	TRBJ1-2	NA	11	TRBV28	CASSNNYGYTF	TGTGCCAGTTCCAATAACTATGGCTACACCTTC
NA	TRBJ1-2	NA	13	TRBV2	CASTNWRERGYTF	TGTGCCAGCACGAATTGGAGGGAGCGGGGCTACACCTTC
NA	TRBJ1-6	TRBD1	15	TRBV15	CATSVLQGQNSPLHF	TGTGCCACCAGCGTACTCCAGGGACAGAATTCACCCCTCCACTTT
NA	TRBJ1-4	NA	15	TRBV7-8	CASSSRVGVREKLFF	TGTGCCAGCAGCTCGAGAGTGGGTGTGAGGGAAAAACTGTTTTTT
NA	TRBJ2-1	NA	15	TRBV3-1/TRBV3-2	CASSQATRSYNEQFF	TGTGCCAGCAGCCAAGCCACTCGCTCCTACAATGAGCAGTTCTTC
NA	TRBJ1-2	TRBD1	13	TRBV3-1/TRBV3-2	CASSQETGGGYTF	TGTGCCAGCAGCCAAGAGACAGGGGGAGGCTACACCTTC
NA	TRBJ1-1	NA	15	TRBV19	CASSRRTQSNTEAFF	TGTGCCAGTAGCCGCCGGACACAAAGTAACACTGAAGCTTTCTTT
few	TRBJ1-5	NA	15	TRBV6-6	CASSYPPEEYQPQHF	TGTGCCAGCAGTTACCCCCCAGAGGAATACCAGCCCCAGCATTTT
few	TRBJ2-3	TRBD2	15	TRBV29-1	CSGGLAGGRGDTQYF	TGCAGCGGAGGACTAGCGGGGGGCCGAGGAGATACGCAGTATTTT
NA	TRBJ2-1	TRBD1	15	TRBV9	CASSVGGTGNHEQFF	TGTGCCAGCAGCGTAGGAGGGACAGGGAACCATGAGCAGTTCTTC
NA	TRBJ1-4	TRBD1	20	TRBV14	CASSRFHRDRTDQMRGKLFF	TGTGCCAGCAGCCGCTTCCACCGGGACAGAACCGACCAAATGCGAGGAAAACTGTTTTTT
NA	TRBJ1-2	NA	15	TRBV19	CASSIKGGQGGGYTF	TGTGCCAGTAGTATAAAAGGAGGGCAGGGAGGCGGCTACACCTTC
NA	TRBJ1-2	TRBD1	17	TRBV18	CASSPLQGQGKNYGYTF	TGTGCCAGCTCACCTCTCCAGGGACAGGGGAAAAACTATGGCTACACCTTC